This is a list of T cell receptor beta chains from one sample in a study of vaccination and CD4 T cells after COVID-19. From the PCR reads, TCRdb called clonotypes with MiXCR, one entry per CDR3 protein. This sample carries roughly 4,500 distinct CDR3 sequences, more than 20% of them seen once, and the ten largest clones take around 55%. The antigens for these receptors are not known. Source: CD4+ T cells from blood, cultured in vitro, taken after SARS-CoV-2 vaccination. These receptors were collected from a human donor who had recovered from COVID-19. Both conserved end residues are part of each CDR3. Fields, in order: V gene, D gene, J gene, clone size, CDR3 DNA, CDR3 protein. The D gene is left open where the match is weak. Rows may omit the clone size; those that give it use once, few, many or a size class.

>TRBV19|.|TRBJ1-6|few
TGTGCCGCGAAGGAACGGAATTCACCCCTCCACTTT
CAAKERNSPLHF
>TRBV4-2|.|TRBJ2-7|once
TGTACCAGCAGCCAAGATATGTCTGAGTACTACGAGCAGTACTTC
CTSSQDMSEYYEQYF
>TRBV15|.|TRBJ1-1|.
TGTGCCACCAGCAGGGCTGGGGCGTTGAACACTGAAGCTTTCTTT
CATSRAGALNTEAFF
>TRBV5-8|TRBD1|TRBJ2-3|.
TGTGCCAGCAGCTTGAGACAGGGGAAGTCCGATACGCAGTATTTT
CASSLRQGKSDTQYF
>TRBV29-1|.|TRBJ2-1|few
TGCAGCGTGTACCGCGACAGACGCAATGAGCAGTTCTTC
CSVYRDRRNEQFF
>TRBV19|TRBD1|TRBJ1-2|.
TGTGCCAGTAGTATAGACCCGGGGACAGGGAGCTACACCTTC
CASSIDPGTGSYTF
>TRBV6-1|.|TRBJ1-2|many
TGTGCCAGCGGCGAAGAATATGGCTACACCTTC
CASGEEYGYTF
>TRBV20-1|TRBD2|TRBJ2-3|many
TGCAGTGAGGATAGCGGGGGGGGAAATACGCAGTATTTT
CSEDSGGGNTQYF
>TRBV4-1|.|TRBJ1-1|.
TGCGCCAGCAGCCTAACCCCCCTTCATAAGAACACTGAAGCTTTCTTT
CASSLTPLHKNTEAFF
>TRBV7-8|TRBD1|TRBJ1-1|.
TGTGCCAGCAGCTACCTGGGACAGCAGAACACTGAAGCTTTCTTT
CASSYLGQQNTEAFF
>TRBV6-2/TRBV6-3|.|TRBJ1-1|.
TGTGCCAGCGGCCGAACCGTCATGAACACTGAAGCTTTCTTT
CASGRTVMNTEAFF
>TRBV18|.|TRBJ1-2|.
TGTGCCAGCCATAGCGGGGGGCCTCCCTATGGCTACACCTTC
CASHSGGPPYGYTF
>TRBV6-1|TRBD1|TRBJ1-2|few
TGTGCCAGCAGTGAAGTCGTTCAGGGGGCGGGTGGCTACACCTTC
CASSEVVQGAGGYTF
>TRBV7-3|TRBD1|TRBJ1-6|medium-sized
TGTGCCAGCAGCTTGGACAGGGGGTTGACACCCCTCCACTTT
CASSLDRGLTPLHF
>TRBV28|TRBD2|TRBJ2-1|.
TGTGCCAGCACTAGCGGGGGTTTCCTTAGCTCCTACAATGAGCAGTTCTTC
CASTSGGFLSSYNEQFF
>TRBV25-1|TRBD1|TRBJ2-5|medium-sized
TGTGCCAGCAGGACAGGGGAAGAGACCCAGTACTTC
CASRTGEETQYF
>TRBV6-1|TRBD1|TRBJ1-5|many
TGTGCCAGCAGCTCGTTCGACAGGGGACCGAATCAGCCCCAGCATTTT
CASSSFDRGPNQPQHF
>TRBV6-4|.|TRBJ1-2|.
TGTGCCAGCAGTGCTCGACGGATCTATGGCTACACCTTC
CASSARRIYGYTF
>TRBV18|TRBD2|TRBJ2-7|.
TGTGCCAGCTCACCTAGAGCGGGGGCCGTCTACGAGCAGTACTTC
CASSPRAGAVYEQYF
>TRBV19|TRBD2|TRBJ2-3|.
TGTGCCAGTAGTATCCAGAGCGGGGTAAGCACAGATACGCAGTATTTT
CASSIQSGVSTDTQYF
>TRBV19|TRBD1|TRBJ2-6|medium-sized
TGTGCCAGTAGTAGGGACAGCTCTGGGGCCAACGTCCTGACTTTC
CASSRDSSGANVLTF
>TRBV5-1|.|TRBJ2-7|.
TGCGCCAGCAGCTTGCGGGGCGAGCAGTACTTC
CASSLRGEQYF
>TRBV29-1|TRBD1|TRBJ1-2|.
TGCAGCGTGCCCCCAGGGGGGGGTGACTATGGCTACACCTTC
CSVPPGGGDYGYTF
>TRBV4-3|.|TRBJ1-5|.
TGCGCCAGCAGCCAAGATCAGGGGAGGAATCAGCCCCAGCATTTT
CASSQDQGRNQPQHF
>TRBV7-2|.|TRBJ1-2|medium-sized
TGTGCCAGCAGCTTAGTGGCAACCAACTATGGCTACACCTTC
CASSLVATNYGYTF
>TRBV24-1|TRBD1|TRBJ1-2|.
TGTGCCACCAGTGACCACAACAGGGGAGCGAACTATGGCTACACCTTC
CATSDHNRGANYGYTF
>TRBV4-3|.|TRBJ1-2|few
TGCGCCAGCAGCTTCTTGGGGGGGGACTATGGCTACACCTTC
CASSFLGGDYGYTF
>TRBV24-1|.|TRBJ2-3|many
TGTGCCACCAGTGATTTCGGGGACACAGATACGCAGTATTTT
CATSDFGDTDTQYF
>TRBV7-2|.|TRBJ1-1|medium-sized
TGTGCCAGCAGCCAAGGGAGAGTTGAAGCTTTCTTT
CASSQGRVEAFF
>TRBV2|.|TRBJ2-3|.
TGTGCCAGCGGAAGGGAGGGGGTCAGCACAGATACGCAGTATTTT
CASGREGVSTDTQYF
>TRBV20-1|.|TRBJ2-1|many
TGCAGTGCCCATCTAGGTAGCGGTGGGGCAGAGCAGTTCTTC
CSAHLGSGGAEQFF
>TRBV7-2|.|TRBJ1-1|.
TGTGCCAGCAGCTTAACCCCCCTACAGAAGATGAACACTGAAGCTTTCTTT
CASSLTPLQKMNTEAFF
>TRBV6-2/TRBV6-3|.|TRBJ2-7|few
TGTGCCAGCAGTCTACGGTCGACAGGACTCTCCTACGAGCAGTACTTC
CASSLRSTGLSYEQYF
>TRBV7-2|TRBD2|TRBJ2-2|.
TGTGCCAGCAGCCCCCGGACTAGCGGAACGAACACCGGGGAGCTGTTTTTT
CASSPRTSGTNTGELFF
>TRBV27|.|TRBJ1-1|medium-sized
TGTGCCAGCAGTTTATCGGGAGAACGTGAAGCTTTCTTT
CASSLSGEREAFF
>TRBV27|.|TRBJ2-1|.
TGTGCCAGCAGTCCTATCCCTACCAACAGGGTCGAGCAGTTCTTC
CASSPIPTNRVEQFF
>TRBV20-1|.|TRBJ1-6|medium-sized
TGCAGTGCTAGAGATGTTGTATTAGGGGGGTCACCCCTCCACTTT
CSARDVVLGGSPLHF
>TRBV7-2|.|TRBJ1-6|medium-sized
TGTGCCAGCAGCCCGCCTTTCAATTCACCCCTCCACTTT
CASSPPFNSPLHF
>TRBV12-3/TRBV12-4|TRBD2|TRBJ2-7|.
TGTGCCAGCAGTTTTAGGCCGGGGGGGCCGGGCTACGAGCAGTACTTC
CASSFRPGGPGYEQYF
>TRBV28|.|TRBJ2-7|many
TGTGCCAGCAGCCCATTAGGTGGGGGCTCCTACGAGCAGTACTTC
CASSPLGGGSYEQYF
>TRBV28|TRBD2|TRBJ2-3|few
TGTGCCAGCACCGTAGCACGGGGGGGCACAGATACGCAGTATTTT
CASTVARGGTDTQYF
>TRBV6-2/TRBV6-3|TRBD2|TRBJ2-5|.
TGTGCCAGCAGAACCCCAAGAGCGGGGGGGCGAGAGACCCAGTACTTC
CASRTPRAGGRETQYF
>TRBV7-2|.|TRBJ1-1|.
TGTGCCAGCAAGCCGTGGGGAGGGGGCACTGAAGCTTTCTTT
CASKPWGGGTEAFF
>TRBV25-1|.|TRBJ1-6|.
TGTGCCAGCAGTTTCCGACAGATAGGTTCACCCCTCCACTTT
CASSFRQIGSPLHF
>TRBV20-1|.|TRBJ1-6|medium-sized
TGCAGTGCTAGAGATGGGGGCGGTGGTAATTCACCCCTCCACTTT
CSARDGGGGNSPLHF
>TRBV20-1|.|TRBJ2-5|medium-sized
TGCAGCCCCAAGGACGGGAACCAAGAGACCCAGTACTTC
CSPKDGNQETQYF
>TRBV6-2/TRBV6-3|TRBD1|TRBJ2-7|.
TGTGCCAGCAGCCCAAGACAGGGGGGGTACGAGCAGTACTTC
CASSPRQGGYEQYF
>TRBV5-6|.|TRBJ2-1|once
TGTGCCAGCAGCGTGGGGATCGAGCCTTCCTACAATGAGCAGTTCTTC
CASSVGIEPSYNEQFF
>TRBV30|.|TRBJ1-2|few
TGTGCCTGGAGTTTGTTCAGTAACTATGGCTACACCTTC
CAWSLFSNYGYTF
>TRBV6-1|.|TRBJ2-7|few
TGTGCCAGCAGTCCCTCCGGGACCTTCTACGAGCAGTACTTC
CASSPSGTFYEQYF
>TRBV6-5|.|TRBJ1-1|few
TGTGCCAGCAGTTACAGGAACACTGAAGCTTTCTTT
CASSYRNTEAFF
>TRBV19|.|TRBJ1-2|few
TGTGCCAGTAGTGCAGGGTTAGGGGGCTACACCTTC
CASSAGLGGYTF